This T cell receptor beta chain originates from a study of OX40 agonist ivuxolimab in advanced cancers. Looking at the study overall: Melanoma, hepatocellular carcinoma, head and neck or renal cell cancer occurred in dose-escalation patients. Regarding the study as a whole: On average, CD8+ T cells had more expanded clones than CD4+.

On this clone itself: Its antigen is currently unknown.

Patients who had autoimmune disease history or got systemic immunosuppression were left out. The CDR3 contains 17 residues. V shed 5 bases and J 0 bases; nucleotides not matched to a gene: 9. CDR1 and CDR2 (germline): MDHEN, SYDVKM. Assay: immunoSEQ multiplex PCR; the TCRdb copy retains only in-frame clones and omits some. The table includes around 38,000 clones, 78% detected once. The gene calls are TRBV28 and TRBJ1-4, with 7 bases fitting TRBD1. The receptor was isolated from an adult with an advanced solid tumor such as melanoma, head and neck, liver or kidney cancer. The sample in question was CD4+ or CD8+ T cells sorted from blood, obtained in a trial of the OX40 agonist ivuxolimab. The CDR3 DNA reads as TGTGCCAGCAGTCCCCGGCGGGACAGACCAACTAATGAAAAACTGTTTTTT. It translates to CASSPRRDRPTNEKLFF.